At least ten counts were recorded for the clone carrying this TCR beta chain. Its antigen is as yet unknown. The donor group consisted entirely of healthy Caucasians. These data come from a study of identical twins. Study-level results: Insertions ran lower in abundant cord blood beta clonotypes, though not in memory repertoires. Models, which agreed with sharing between unrelated individuals, nonetheless underestimated the out-of-frame TCR alpha sharing seen in monozygotic twins.

Germline CDR1 and CDR2: SGHRS and YFSETQ. V gave up 7 bases and J gave up 4 bases, with 15 bases separating them. The CDR3 is 13 amino acids. MiXCR, run by TCRdb on the 5' RACE reads, gives a single entry per CDR3 protein. In the table there are approximately 260,000 distinct CDR3 sequences, approximately 8.6% of which are singletons. These same data were also listed under a study on yellow fever vaccine responses in identical twins. As that report states: The authors reported partly convergent, partly personalized vaccine responses in identical twins.

This receptor was obtained from a woman in her late teens or twenties in good health. The rearrangement links TRBV5-1 to TRBJ2-7; no definite D call. The source material was CD8+ T cells sorted from blood. Here the CDR3 DNA reads TGCGCCAGCGGGCCCGGTGGAGAATACGAGCAGTACTTC. Protein sequence: CASGPGGEYEQYF.